The rows below give T cell receptor beta chains drawn from one sample of a study of cytomegalovirus exposure and HLA in healthy donors. TCRdb's table, derived via immunoSEQ multiplex PCR, lists solely in-frame clones and lacks some. The sample has under 200,000 clones, around four fifths seen once. The sample taken for sequencing was PBMCs. All receptors derive from a woman between 45 and 65 years old in good health and CMV-seronegative. CDR3s include the opening cysteine and the closing phenylalanine or tryptophan. A D gene is named only where the DNA matches it firmly. The size entry is marked missing in some rows and otherwise reads once, few, many or a size class.

d_gene,v_gene,abundance,len,j_gene,CDR3aa,CDR3nt
TRBD2,TRBV5-1,NA,17,TRBJ2-2,CASSLDVAGGAAGELFF,TGCGCCAGCAGCTTGGACGTAGCCGGGGGGGCCGCCGGGGAGCTGTTTTTT
NA,TRBV18,NA,16,TRBJ1-2,CASSPPPGQDYYGYTF,TGTGCCAGCTCACCACCGCCGGGACAAGACTACTATGGCTACACCTTC
NA,TRBV6-1,NA,12,TRBJ2-2,CASQGYTGELFF,TGTGCCAGCCAGGGGTACACCGGGGAGCTGTTTTTT
TRBD2,TRBV7-2,NA,15,TRBJ2-3,CASSRSGRGSDTQYF,TGTGCCAGCAGCCGAAGCGGGAGGGGATCAGATACGCAGTATTTT
TRBD2,TRBV19,NA,15,TRBJ2-7,CASSSLAGEANEQYF,TGTGCCAGTAGTAGTCTAGCGGGAGAAGCGAACGAGCAGTACTTC
NA,TRBV19,NA,20,TRBJ1-1,CASPPLSGGGNFGFDTEAFF,TGTGCCAGTCCCCCACTATCAGGTGGGGGCAATTTCGGGTTCGACACTGAAGCTTTCTTT
NA,TRBV9,NA,12,TRBJ1-1,CASSVGQGTAFF,TGTGCCAGCAGCGTAGGGCAGGGGACAGCTTTCTTT
NA,TRBV6-1,NA,16,TRBJ2-1,CASSGMSGWAYNEQFF,TGTGCCAGCAGTGGTATGAGTGGGTGGGCTTACAATGAGCAGTTCTTC
NA,TRBV28,NA,16,TRBJ1-2,CASSLPYRDGGYGYTF,TGTGCCAGCAGTCTCCCATACAGGGATGGTGGCTATGGCTACACCTTC
TRBD1,TRBV5-5,NA,14,TRBJ1-1,CASSATGGHTEAFF,TGTGCCAGCAGCGCTACAGGGGGGCACACTGAAGCTTTCTTT
NA,TRBV29-1,NA,13,TRBJ2-7,CSVLTDGSYEQYF,TGCAGCGTTCTGACAGATGGTTCCTACGAGCAGTACTTC
TRBD1,TRBV7-2,NA,14,TRBJ2-3,CASSPGQGADTQYF,TGTGCCAGCAGCCCTGGACAGGGGGCGGATACGCAGTATTTT
NA,TRBV19,NA,13,TRBJ2-7,CASSWGPYYEQYF,TGTGCCAGTAGTTGGGGCCCCTACTACGAGCAGTACTTC
NA,TRBV15,few,13,TRBJ2-7,CATSRDRTYEQYF,TGTGCCACCAGCAGAGACAGGACCTACGAGCAGTACTTC
NA,TRBV2,NA,17,TRBJ1-2,CASSEEDQAGDYDGYTF,TGTGCCAGCAGTGAAGAAGATCAGGCTGGCGATTACGATGGCTACACCTTC
NA,TRBV7-6,NA,13,TRBJ2-7,CASSLGGQYEQYF,TGTGCCAGCAGCCTCGGAGGGCAGTACGAGCAGTACTTC
TRBD1,TRBV9,NA,14,TRBJ2-1,CASSGGQGDNEQFF,TGTGCCAGCAGCGGGGGACAGGGGGACAATGAGCAGTTCTTC
NA,TRBV4-3,NA,15,TRBJ2-1,CASSQSGSSYNEQFF,TGCGCCAGCAGCCAATCCGGGAGCTCCTACAATGAGCAGTTCTTC
TRBD1,TRBV28,NA,17,TRBJ1-2,CASSPTGTEISIYGYTF,TGTGCCAGCAGCCCCACCGGGACAGAGATCTCTATCTATGGCTACACCTTC
TRBD2,TRBV4-2,few,16,TRBJ2-1,CASSPRSSGGATEQFF,TGTGCCAGCAGCCCCCGGAGTAGCGGGGGGGCCACCGAGCAGTTCTTC
TRBD1,TRBV19,NA,15,TRBJ2-3,CASSLSRGLTDTQYF,TGTGCCAGTAGTCTAAGCAGGGGGTTGACAGATACGCAGTATTTT
NA,TRBV20-1,NA,10,TRBJ2-5,CSASLETQYF,TGCAGTGCTAGCCTAGAGACCCAGTACTTC
TRBD1,TRBV28,NA,16,TRBJ2-6,CASKGRGWSGANVLTF,TGTGCCAGCAAGGGCAGGGGGTGGTCTGGGGCCAACGTCCTGACTTTC
NA,TRBV19,few,16,TRBJ1-5,CASSIGVRGGNQPQHF,TGTGCCAGTAGTATCGGCGTGAGGGGAGGTAATCAGCCCCAGCATTTT
NA,TRBV23-1,NA,13,TRBJ1-1,CASSQFAGIEAFF,TGCGCCAGCAGTCAATTTGCAGGAATTGAAGCTTTCTTT
TRBD1,TRBV5-8,NA,13,TRBJ2-1,CASSLQGANEQFF,TGTGCCAGCAGCTTACAGGGGGCTAATGAGCAGTTCTTC
TRBD1,TRBV18,NA,13,TRBJ1-1,CASSSGGLGEAFF,TGTGCCAGCTCATCAGGGGGCCTTGGGGAAGCTTTCTTT
TRBD1,TRBV19,once,13,TRBJ1-2,CASRTGNLYGYTF,TGTGCCAGTAGGACAGGGAACCTCTATGGCTACACCTTC
TRBD1,TRBV19,NA,17,TRBJ2-7,CASSRMDLGQGAYEQYF,TGTGCCAGTAGTCGAATGGATCTGGGACAGGGGGCCTACGAGCAGTACTTC
NA,TRBV5-1,once,14,TRBJ1-1,CASSTTSQGSEAFF,TGCGCCAGCAGCACGACCTCACAGGGCTCTGAAGCTTTCTTT
NA,TRBV7-3,NA,16,TRBJ2-2,CASRSRQWSNTGELFF,TGTGCCAGCAGGTCTCGACAATGGTCGAACACCGGGGAGCTGTTTTTT
TRBD1,TRBV7-2,NA,14,TRBJ2-7,CASSLGRGTYEQYF,TGTGCCAGCAGCTTAGGCAGGGGGACCTACGAGCAGTACTTC